This note documents a single T cell receptor (beta chain) sequence. This sample stems from a study of shared clonotypes between healthy human individuals. The CDR3 is made up of 14 amino acids. CDR1 SGHAT and CDR2 FQNNGV come from the germline V gene. Trimming stripped 5 bases from V and 6 bases from J, with 15 bases between. The method was immunoSEQ multiplex PCR; TCRdb's version includes in-frame clones alone and lacks a portion of them. The sample lists under 1,900,000 clones; roughly 98.5% were seen once. The material sequenced was naive CD4+ T cells sorted from blood. The subset: CD45RA+ positively selected. The origin of this receptor is a man under 40 in good health. The chain recombines TRBV11-2 with TRBJ2-3; D may be TRBD1 (7 bases). For the CDR3, the DNA is TGTGCCAGCAGCACCACAGGGGCGGGGGATACGCAGTATTTT. Protein sequence: CASSTTGAGDTQYF.